This TCR beta chain was sequenced in a study of blood T cell repertoires in COVID-19. Study-level information: Samples representing acute and convalescent COVID-19 were sourced from the United States, Italy and Spain. T cells, B-cell-depleted T cells, or PBMCs supplied cDNA or gDNA.

The CDR3 consists of 15 residues. Germline-derived CDR1 and CDR2 are MGHRA and YSYEKL. V was clipped by 6 bases and J by 1 base; unmatched bases: 5. In the original analysis: Amplification of reference gene primers was used by the study to estimate nucleated cell counts. Repertoires were generated with immunoSEQ multiplex PCR, while TCRdb's copy carries only in-frame clones and drops some. V and J calls and clone size come straight from that table; D and trimming were deduced from the DNA. The sample holds just over 300,000 clones, about 90% seen once. This chain links TRBV4-1 with TRBJ2-3, with 9 bases that match TRBD2. Sequenced sample: peripheral blood. The TCR originated in a woman younger than 45 with COVID-19, enrolled during active disease. CDR3 nucleotide sequence: TGCGCCAGCAGAACGACTAGCGGAGGCACAGATACGCAGTATTTT. Its protein product is CASRTTSGGTDTQYF.